The clone carrying this T cell receptor (beta chain) appeared a single time. Its cognate antigen is unknown. These data originate in a study of T cell responses to AZD1222 COVID-19 vaccine. Study-level points and caveats: Spike was spanned by vaccine-associated CD4 TCRs, with dominance at 160-218 and 743-854.

The table came from immunoSEQ multiplex PCR; TCRdb's copy has only in-frame clones and leaves some out. The sample consists of 150,000 to 200,000 clones, 85% to 95% of them appearing once. Per germline, CDR1 SQVTM and CDR2 ANQGSEA. The CDR3 covers 16 residues. Unmatched junction bases numbered 8, after V lost 0 bases and J lost 3 bases. Sequenced material: peripheral blood, taken on day 0 of AZD1222 vaccination. The receptor was isolated from an adult in good health. The chain joins TRBV29-1 to TRBJ2-3; 8 bases are shared with TRBD1. The CDR3 sequence: CSVEDQEDRATDTQYF. The CDR3 nucleotides are TGCAGCGTTGAAGATCAAGAGGACAGGGCAACAGATACGCAGTATTTT.